This TCR beta chain was obtained from a study of T cells after yellow fever vaccination. This clonotype has at least ten counts. Its antigen is undetermined. Germline lookup yields CDR1 SGHRS and CDR2 YFSETQ. There are 15 residues in the CDR3. V lost 3 bases and J 0 bases, leaving 13 bases between the germline ends. TCRdb ran MiXCR on the 5' RACE reads and lists one entry per CDR3 protein. The sample holds approximately 340,000 distinct CDR3 sequences, approximately 9% seen once. Study-level points and caveats: A weaker but faster secondary response was observed, peaking on day 5 versus 15.

The rearrangement links TRBV5-1 to TRBJ2-7, with D possibly TRBD2 on 6 matching bases. The specimen was PBMCs, collected on the day of the first yellow fever vaccination. The receptor's source is a man between 18 and 29 years old who received the YFV17D yellow fever vaccine. CDR3 residues: CASSSGGVYSYEQYF. The DNA for the CDR3 is TGCGCCAGCAGCTCCGGCGGGGTTTACTCCTACGAGCAGTACTTC.